Presented here are 9 T cell receptor beta chains from one specimen sequenced in a study of CD8 T cells in ankylosing spondylitis. In TCRdb, the 5' RACE reads were re-called with MiXCR into one record per CDR3 protein. This sample carries 150,000 to 200,000 distinct CDR3 sequences, 25% to 35% of them seen once, and the ten largest clones take 6%. Source material: synovial fluid, either unsorted or a sorted T cell fraction (not recorded which). The receptors shown here come from a male donor with ankylosing spondylitis.

This clonotype showed up many times. The rearrangement joins TRBV5-1 to TRBJ1-3; D not certain. V gave up 3 bases and J gave up 0 bases, with 13 bases separating them. The CDR3 consists of 16 residues. Germline-derived CDR1 and CDR2 are SGHRS and YFSETQ. CDR3 DNA: TGCGCCAGCAGCTCAGGACTTCCGAGCTCTGGAAACACCATATATTTT. This encodes CASSSGLPSSGNTIYF.

The chain uses TRBV24-1 and TRBJ1-1; D gene unclear. The germline V gene has CDR1 KGHDR and CDR2 SFDVKD. V gave up 0 bases and J gave up 1 base, with 8 bases separating them. The CDR3 is made up of 15 amino acids. CDR3 in amino acids: CATSDLPVGNTEAFF. The CDR3 DNA reads TGTGCCACCAGTGATTTGCCAGTAGGGAACACTGAAGCTTTCTTT.

V and J are TRBV6-1 and TRBJ1-1, with no clear D. Looked up from germline, CDR1 is MNHNS and CDR2 is SASEGT. The CDR3 extends over 13 amino acids. With 9 bases removed from V and 1 base from J, the gap between germline ends came to 12 bases. The chain's CDR3 is CASCFQANTEAFF. CDR3 sequence (DNA): TGTGCCAGTTGTTTCCAGGCGAACACTGAAGCTTTCTTT.

The V and J genes are TRBV6-5 and TRBJ2-1, with 10 bases aligning to TRBD2. CDR3 length: 16 residues. Per the germline V gene, CDR1 is MNHEY and CDR2 is SVGAGI. Trimming at V came to 3 bases and at J to 11 bases, leaving 13 bases not matched to a gene. CDR3 bases: TGTGCCAGCAGTTATAAAGCGGGGGGGGAGGGGGTGAAGCAGTTCTTC. It specifies CASSYKAGGEGVKQFF.

The rearrangement joins TRBV30 to TRBJ1-2; 8 positions match TRBD1. V shed 4 bases, J shed 4 bases, and the junction held 5 bases outside the gene matches. The CDR3 has 13 amino acids. CDR1 is GTSNPN, CDR2 SVGIG, per germline (reference sequence). CDR3 in DNA: TGTGCCTGGACCGGACAGGGTAGCTATGGCTACACCTTC. Translated, it gives CAWTGQGSYGYTF.

This clonotype was seen many times. This chain uses TRBV25-1 with TRBJ1-1, with TRBD1 as a possible D gene (5 bases). The germline CDR1 and CDR2 sequences are MGHDK and SYGVNS. Trimming pared 3 bases from V and 0 bases from J, leaving 8 bases between. This CDR3 is 14 amino acids long. The CDR3 bases are TGTGCCAGCAGTGATCCAGGGCTGAACACTGAAGCTTTCTTT. Protein: CASSDPGLNTEAFF.

Here the CDR3 DNA reads TGTGCCAGCAGCTCGGGACAGCTAATCAATCAGCCCCAGCATTTT. This translates into CASSSGQLINQPQHF. The chain links TRBV27 to TRBJ1-5; the match to TRBD1 covers 7 bases. The junction had 8 bases not matched to a gene; V was cut back by 6 bases and J by 3 bases. Looked up from germline, CDR1 is MNHEY and CDR2 is SMNVEV (reference sequence). This CDR3 spans 15 amino acids.

This clonotype has more than one count but fewer than ten. V is TRBV9 and J is TRBJ1-1; no clear D gene. This CDR3 contains 15 residues. Germline CDR1 is SGDLS and CDR2 is YYNGEE. Trimming took off 0 bases at V and 10 bases at J, with 19 bases between the two ends. This chain's CDR3 is CASSVVSASTLPAFF. The CDR3 DNA follows: TGTGCCAGCAGCGTAGTATCAGCCTCTACACTTCCAGCTTTCTTT.

The CDR3 coding sequence is TGTGCCAGCAGTGACGTACGGGGGAGCATGGGCTACACCTTC. Translating gives CASSDVRGSMGYTF. V gene TRBV25-1 combines with J gene TRBJ1-2, with D perhaps TRBD1 (5 bases). CDR3 size: 14 residues. The germline V gene encodes CDR1 MGHDK and CDR2 SYGVNS. Trimming pared 3 bases from V and 8 bases from J, leaving 16 bases between.